This T cell receptor beta chain came from a study of cytomegalovirus exposure and HLA in healthy donors. Study conclusions and caveats: Later analysis identified several of the most significant clusters that appeared linked to common viral pathogens.

As concerns this clone: Its antigen remains unknown.

Primers for the PCR totalled 60 Vbeta and 13 Jbeta. The method was immunoSEQ multiplex PCR; TCRdb's version includes in-frame clones alone and lacks a portion of them. The data hold 150,000 or so clones, with 77% observed a single time. Participants comprised healthy donors of bone marrow. Likely unrecorded immune exposures existed in these nominally healthy donors. V trimming: 6 bases; J trimming: 7 bases; junction bases outside the gene matches: 4. There are 13 residues in the CDR3. The germline V gene encodes CDR1 MNHEY and CDR2 SVGAGI. This receptor was taken from a woman under 40 in good health and CMV-seronegative. The sample consisted of PBMCs. V usage is TRBV6-5 and J usage is TRBJ1-5, with 9 positions matching TRBD1. The CDR3, as DNA: TGTGCCAGCAGGGGCGGACAGGGGCAGCCCCAGCATTTT. This gives the protein CASRGGQGQPQHF.